The clone carrying this TCR beta chain appeared a few times. The CDR3 totals 14 residues. J gave up 2 bases and V 8 bases, and 7 bases lay outside the gene matches. Germline assignment: CDR1 SGHTA and CDR2 FQGNSA. Amplification of TCR beta CDR3 regions used RNA as the template. An initial round of RT-PCR targeting the TCR CDR3 relied on the HTBI primer set. TCRdb reprocessed the multiplex PCR reads via MiXCR and lists one record per CDR3 protein. Of about 400,000 distinct CDR3 sequences listed, about 14% are singletons. The data are from a study of T cells in Graves' hyperthyroidism and ophthalmopathy.

The sample was blood. This chain uses TRBV7-2 with TRBJ2-3; 7 bases map to TRBD1. This TCR was recovered from a man aged 50 or older with Graves' ophthalmopathy. The CDR3: CASSTGSLTDTQYF. For the CDR3, the DNA is TGTGCCAGCTCGACAGGGTCCCTCACAGATACGCAGTATTTT.